The rows below give T cell receptor beta chains drawn from one sample of a study of blood T cell repertoires in COVID-19. The method was immunoSEQ multiplex PCR; TCRdb's version includes in-frame clones alone and lacks a portion of them. The table has around 50,000 clones, roughly nine tenths seen once. Sequencing used peripheral blood. The receptor source for this set is a human donor in a cohort sampled during active COVID-19. CDR3s include the opening cysteine and the closing phenylalanine or tryptophan. Fields, in order: D gene, clone size, J gene, V gene, CDR3 DNA, CDR3 protein. The D gene is left open where the match is weak. Rows give clone size only sometimes, using once, few, many, or a class for an expanded clone.

D gene: -; clone size: -; J gene: TRBJ1-1; V gene: TRBV18; CDR3 DNA: TGTGCCAGCTCACAATACAGGGTGAACACTGAAGCTTTCTTT; CDR3 protein: CASSQYRVNTEAFF
D gene: TRBD1; clone size: -; J gene: TRBJ2-4; V gene: TRBV19; CDR3 DNA: TGTGCCAGTAGTATCCCCCCGACCCCGGGGACAGGGACGAACATTCAGTACTTC; CDR3 protein: CASSIPPTPGTGTNIQYF
D gene: TRBD1; clone size: -; J gene: TRBJ1-6; V gene: TRBV6-2/TRBV6-3; CDR3 DNA: TGTGCCAGCAGTTACGTGCAGGGGGCTAATTCACCCCTCCACTTT; CDR3 protein: CASSYVQGANSPLHF
D gene: -; clone size: -; J gene: TRBJ1-4; V gene: TRBV13; CDR3 DNA: TGTGCCAGCAGCTTAGGCCTAGGGCAGGGTGGAAAACTGTTTTTT; CDR3 protein: CASSLGLGQGGKLFF
D gene: TRBD1; clone size: -; J gene: TRBJ1-2; V gene: TRBV5-5; CDR3 DNA: TGTGCCAGCAGGCAGGGGGCCAGCTATGGCTACACCTTC; CDR3 protein: CASRQGASYGYTF
D gene: -; clone size: few; J gene: TRBJ2-7; V gene: TRBV6-1; CDR3 DNA: TGTGCCAGCAGTGAAGAATTCCCAGCCTACGAGCAGTACTTC; CDR3 protein: CASSEEFPAYEQYF
D gene: TRBD1; clone size: -; J gene: TRBJ2-7; V gene: TRBV15; CDR3 DNA: TGTGCCACCAGCGACCGGGACAGGGTGTACGAGCAGTACTTC; CDR3 protein: CATSDRDRVYEQYF
D gene: -; clone size: -; J gene: TRBJ1-2; V gene: TRBV24-1; CDR3 DNA: TGTGCCACCAGTGATTTGGAGGGCTACACCTTC; CDR3 protein: CATSDLEGYTF
D gene: TRBD2; clone size: -; J gene: TRBJ2-1; V gene: TRBV4-3; CDR3 DNA: TGCGCCAGCAGCCAAAGCCCCTTAAGGGAGGGCCTCCACAATGAGCAGTTCTTC; CDR3 protein: CASSQSPLREGLHNEQFF
D gene: -; clone size: few; J gene: TRBJ2-3; V gene: TRBV6-5; CDR3 DNA: TGTGCCAGCAGTTACGGGGGGGCCACAGATACGCAGTATTTT; CDR3 protein: CASSYGGATDTQYF
D gene: -; clone size: -; J gene: TRBJ1-5; V gene: TRBV7-9; CDR3 DNA: TGTGCCAGCAGCCGAGAGGGCACGCAGCCCCAGCATTTT; CDR3 protein: CASSREGTQPQHF
D gene: TRBD1; clone size: -; J gene: TRBJ2-4; V gene: TRBV3-1/TRBV3-2; CDR3 DNA: TGTGCCAGCAGCTGGACCGGACAGGGAGACATTCAGTACTTC; CDR3 protein: CASSWTGQGDIQYF
D gene: TRBD1; clone size: -; J gene: TRBJ2-5; V gene: TRBV6-5; CDR3 DNA: TGTGCCAGCAGGCGTGTTTGGACAGGGGAAGAGACCCAGTACTTC; CDR3 protein: CASRRVWTGEETQYF
D gene: TRBD2; clone size: few; J gene: TRBJ2-1; V gene: TRBV19; CDR3 DNA: TGTGCCAGTAGGACTAGCGGACCCTCCTACAATGAGCAGTTCTTC; CDR3 protein: CASRTSGPSYNEQFF
D gene: TRBD1; clone size: -; J gene: TRBJ2-2; V gene: TRBV25-1; CDR3 DNA: TGTGCCAGCAGGGGGACAGGGAACACCGGGGAGCTGTTTTTT; CDR3 protein: CASRGTGNTGELFF
D gene: -; clone size: -; J gene: TRBJ1-6; V gene: TRBV6-2/TRBV6-3; CDR3 DNA: TGTGCCAGCAGTTACTCCCCAAGGAAGCGTAATTCACCCCTCCACTTT; CDR3 protein: CASSYSPRKRNSPLHF
D gene: TRBD1; clone size: -; J gene: TRBJ2-3; V gene: TRBV6-2/TRBV6-3; CDR3 DNA: TGTGCCAGCAGTCCCCGTCGGGACAGTAGTTATACAGATACGCAGTATTTT; CDR3 protein: CASSPRRDSSYTDTQYF
D gene: TRBD1; clone size: -; J gene: TRBJ2-3; V gene: TRBV7-9; CDR3 DNA: TGTGCCAGCAGCACGGGGACAGGGAGAACAGATACGCAGTATTTT; CDR3 protein: CASSTGTGRTDTQYF
D gene: TRBD1; clone size: -; J gene: TRBJ1-4; V gene: TRBV19; CDR3 DNA: TGTGCCAGTAGTCCCGGACAGGAACTAAATGAAAAACTGTTTTTT; CDR3 protein: CASSPGQELNEKLFF
D gene: TRBD1; clone size: -; J gene: TRBJ2-5; V gene: TRBV24-1; CDR3 DNA: TGTGCCACCAGTGACCCGCCTGGGACAGGGGGTGTACAAGAGACCCAGTACTTC; CDR3 protein: CATSDPPGTGGVQETQYF
D gene: -; clone size: -; J gene: TRBJ1-1; V gene: TRBV7-9; CDR3 DNA: TGTGCCAGCAGCTTAGGGTGGGCCCCGAACACTGAAGCTTTCTTT; CDR3 protein: CASSLGWAPNTEAFF
D gene: -; clone size: -; J gene: TRBJ2-2; V gene: TRBV20-1; CDR3 DNA: TGCAGTGCTAGGAGCCACGGGGAGCTGTTTTTT; CDR3 protein: CSARSHGELFF
D gene: TRBD2; clone size: -; J gene: TRBJ2-3; V gene: TRBV11-2; CDR3 DNA: TGTGCCAGCAGCTCCGTTCGGGGGAGGGTCGCAGATACGCAGTATTTT; CDR3 protein: CASSSVRGRVADTQYF
D gene: -; clone size: -; J gene: TRBJ2-5; V gene: TRBV28; CDR3 DNA: TGTGCCAGCCGCGCCGTGGGAGGAGAGACCCAGTACTTC; CDR3 protein: CASRAVGGETQYF
D gene: -; clone size: few; J gene: TRBJ2-2; V gene: TRBV5-6; CDR3 DNA: TGTGCCAGCAGCTTTACGAGGAACACCGGGGAGCTGTTTTTT; CDR3 protein: CASSFTRNTGELFF
D gene: TRBD1; clone size: -; J gene: TRBJ1-2; V gene: TRBV28; CDR3 DNA: TGTGCCAGCAGTTTCCTGACAGGGGCTAACTATGGCTACACCTTC; CDR3 protein: CASSFLTGANYGYTF
D gene: TRBD2; clone size: -; J gene: TRBJ2-3; V gene: TRBV9; CDR3 DNA: TGTGCCAGCAACCTTGGACTAGCGGGAGGGTCAGATACGCAGTATTTT; CDR3 protein: CASNLGLAGGSDTQYF
D gene: -; clone size: -; J gene: TRBJ1-1; V gene: TRBV7-2; CDR3 DNA: TGTGCCAGCAGCCCCACGAGGGAACTAGTAGCTTTCTTT; CDR3 protein: CASSPTRELVAFF
D gene: TRBD2; clone size: -; J gene: TRBJ2-3; V gene: TRBV5-5; CDR3 DNA: TGTGCCAGCAGCCAACTAGCGGGGGGGCCTGATACGCAGTATTTT; CDR3 protein: CASSQLAGGPDTQYF
D gene: TRBD2; clone size: -; J gene: TRBJ2-5; V gene: TRBV28; CDR3 DNA: TGTGCCAGCAGCCCCCCAGCGGGAGGGATGGAGACCCAGTACTTC; CDR3 protein: CASSPPAGGMETQYF
D gene: TRBD1; clone size: few; J gene: TRBJ2-1; V gene: TRBV4-1; CDR3 DNA: TGCGCCAGCAGCCAAGCCTCAAACAGGGGCCTCTACAATGAGCAGTTCTTC; CDR3 protein: CASSQASNRGLYNEQFF